These 18 T cell receptor beta chains were all obtained from the same sample, sequenced in a study of blood T cell repertoires in COVID-19. Clones were read by immunoSEQ multiplex PCR, and TCRdb kept only the in-frame ones, dropping some. Of around 58,000 clones in the sample, 80% to 90% were seen once. Sequenced: PBMCs or T cells enriched from blood (not recorded which). These receptors came from a woman in her 40s with acute COVID-19.

A single count supports this clone. The chain employs TRBV19 and TRBJ2-7, with 10 positions matching TRBD2. V gave up 4 bases and J gave up 0 bases; unmatched junction bases: 3. The germline gives CDR1 LNHDA, CDR2 SQIVND (reference sequence). The CDR3 sequence is 15 residues long. The CDR3 DNA reads TGTGCCAGTAGTAGGGTAGCGGGAGGCTCCTACGAGCAGTACTTC. As protein: CASSRVAGGSYEQYF.

The V and J genes are TRBV11-3 and TRBJ2-1; perhaps TRBD1 as D (5 bases). Germline lookup yields CDR1 SGHNT and CDR2 YENEEA. Trimming removed 4 bases at V and 9 bases at J, with 16 bases between. This CDR3 comprises 14 residues. CDR3 sequence (DNA): TGTGCCAGCAGCTCCGCTACAGGATATGGTGAGCAGTTCTTC. It yields the protein CASSSATGYGEQFF.

The V call is TRBV13, the J call TRBJ2-2, with 8 bases fitting TRBD2. The CDR3 covers 17 residues. After removal of 5 bases from V and 1 base from J, the junction contained 9 bases not matched to a gene. The germline V gene has CDR1 PRHDT and CDR2 FYEKMQ (reference sequence). The CDR3 DNA reads as TGTGCCAGCAGCGCCCTACTAGCGGTCGTGAACACCGGGGAGCTGTTTTTT. Residues: CASSALLAVVNTGELFF.

The chain recombines TRBV23-1 with TRBJ1-1; TRBD1 matches 11 bases. TRBV23-1 is an open reading frame, and its role is uncertain. Trimming cost V 5 bases and J 12 bases; bases outside gene matches: 17. The CDR3 runs 16 residues. The chain's CDR3 is CASSDRDRGMYRRTFF. CDR3 in DNA: TGCGCCAGCAGTGACCGGGACAGGGGGATGTACCGGCGTACTTTCTTT.

This clone was counted a single time. The rearrangement links TRBV5-1 to TRBJ1-1; 8 nucleotides line up with TRBD1. V was clipped by 3 bases and J by 2 bases; unmatched bases: 12. CDR3 length: 17 amino acids. Germline CDR1 reads SGHRS; CDR2 reads YFSETQ. DNA for the CDR3: TGCGCCAGCAGCTCCCGGCAGGCAGGGACAGGTAACACTGAAGCTTTCTTT. It translates to CASSSRQAGTGNTEAFF.

This clone was counted only a few times. The chain recombines TRBV7-3 with TRBJ1-1; D call uncertain. Trimming removed 7 bases from V and 4 bases from J, with 19 bases in between. Germline V gives CDR1 SGHTA, CDR2 FQGTGA. This CDR3 has 15 amino acids. The CDR3 DNA reads TGTGCCAGCACCTTCCGGGATTTTGGGATCACTGAAGCTTTCTTT. Protein sequence: CASTFRDFGITEAFF.

V is TRBV5-4 and J is TRBJ1-1, with D maybe TRBD1 (5 bases). V was shortened by 3 bases and J by 8 bases, with 17 bases between the two germline ends. This CDR3 spans 14 amino acids. From germline, CDR1 is SGHNT and CDR2 YYREEE (reference sequence). The CDR3 bases are TGTGCCAGCAGCTCCGGGAATGGCGGGACGGAAGCTTTCTTT. Protein product: CASSSGNGGTEAFF.

This chain uses TRBV28 with TRBJ2-7, with D possibly matching TRBD1 (8 bases). Trimming removed 5 bases at V and 1 base at J, with 18 bases between. CDR3 size: 16 residues. The germline V gene encodes CDR1 MDHEN and CDR2 SYDVKM. The CDR3: CASSPQGGTGSYEQYF. The CDR3 coding sequence is TGTGCCAGCAGTCCTCAGGGGGGGACAGGTTCCTACGAGCAGTACTTC. The complete variable domain, with remaining parts taken from reference TRBV28 and TRBJ2-7, reads DVKVTQSSRYLVKRTGEKVFLECVQDMDHENMFWYRQDPGLGLRLIYFSYDVKMKEKGDIPEGYSVSREKKERFSLILESASTNQTSMYLCASSPQGGTGSYEQYFGPGTRLTVT.

The chain links TRBV15 to TRBJ1-2; TRBD1 agrees at 9 bases. The V gene end was trimmed by 1 base and the J gene end by 6 bases; junction bases not matched to a gene: 6. Germline assignment: CDR1 LNHNV and CDR2 YYDKDF (reference sequence). CDR3 size: 15 residues. CDR3 DNA: TGTGCCACCAGCAGAGTTGGGACAGGGTTCCATGGCTACACCTTC. Its protein product is CATSRVGTGFHGYTF. Using reference TRBV15 and TRBJ1-2 for the parts outside the CDR3, the full variable domain is DAMVIQNPRYQVTQFGKPVTLSCSQTLNHNVMYWYQQKSSQAPKLLFHYYDKDFNNEADTPDNFQSRRPNTSFCFLDIRSPGLGDTAMYLCATSRVGTGFHGYTFGSGTRLTVV.

The chain combines TRBV2 with TRBJ2-3; the match to TRBD2 covers 7 bases. The germline gives CDR1 SNHLY, CDR2 FYNNEI. V gave up 6 bases and J gave up 6 bases; unmatched junction bases: 3. The CDR3 totals 12 residues. The CDR3 nucleotides read TGTGCCAGCAGCCTGGGGGGGGATACGCAGTATTTT. Translating gives CASSLGGDTQYF.

This clone was picked up a small number of times. The chain couples TRBV5-1 to TRBJ2-1; 10 bases fit TRBD1. With 2 bases clipped from V and 9 bases from J, the junction kept 8 bases outside the gene matches. The germline V gene has CDR1 SGHRS and CDR2 YFSETQ. The CDR3 consists of 15 residues. CDR3 nucleotide sequence: TGCGCCAGCAGCTTAGTGGGGACAGGGGTCAGTGAGCAGTTCTTC. It codes for CASSLVGTGVSEQFF.

The rearrangement uses TRBV6-5 and TRBJ1-4; TRBD1 matches at 8 bases. The junction had 5 bases not matched to a gene; V was cut back by 6 bases and J by 5 bases. Germline loops: CDR1 MNHEY, CDR2 SVGAGI. CDR3 length: 14 residues. The CDR3 protein is CASSKTGENEKLFF. The DNA of the CDR3 is TGTGCCAGCAGCAAGACAGGGGAGAATGAAAAACTGTTTTTT.

The chain combines TRBV3-1 (or the pseudogene TRBV3-2) with TRBJ2-5; perhaps TRBD1 as D (6 bases). This CDR3 has 15 amino acids. The V end lost 2 bases, the J end lost 5 bases, and 15 bases lay between the germline ends. The germline V gene encodes CDR1 LGHDT and CDR2 YNNKEL (reference sequence). The CDR3 loop is CASSQQITGSETQYF. Written as DNA, the CDR3 is TGTGCCAGCAGCCAACAAATTACAGGGTCGGAGACCCAGTACTTC.

This clone is a singleton in its sample. V is TRBV5-1 and J is TRBJ2-5; 11 bases line up with TRBD2. This CDR3 region has 14 residues. V lost 6 bases and J lost 5; bases outside the gene matches: 6. The germline V gene has CDR1 SGHRS and CDR2 YFSETQ. CDR3 DNA sequence: TGCGCCAGCACCGACACTAGCGGGAGTGAGACCCAGTACTTC. This gives the protein CASTDTSGSETQYF.

J is TRBJ1-4 and V is TRBV19; D gene ambiguous. V was trimmed by 7 bases and J by 6 bases, leaving 9 bases between them. There are 12 residues in the CDR3. Per germline, CDR1 LNHDA and CDR2 SQIVND (reference sequence). The CDR3 here is CASTGYDEKLFF. The CDR3, as DNA: TGTGCCAGTACGGGGTACGATGAAAAACTGTTTTTT.

The V gene is TRBV14, the J gene TRBJ1-1; D perhaps matches TRBD1 (6 bases). Germline V gene sequence: CDR1 SGHDN, CDR2 FVKESK. Trimming shortened V by 5 bases and J by 11 bases, and 21 bases separated the two germline ends. CDR3 length: 14 residues. The DNA of the CDR3 is TGTGCCAGCAGCTCCTGGGAGGGGGGCTTAAGGGCTTTCTTT. Translation gives CASSSWEGGLRAFF.

Here the CDR3 DNA reads TGTGCCAGCAGCCTCGTAGCGGGGGGGCGTACAGATACGCAGTATTTT. Its protein product is CASSLVAGGRTDTQYF. The rearrangement uses TRBV7-9 and TRBJ2-3; 11 nucleotides line up with TRBD2. The CDR3 runs to 16 residues. V lost 5 bases to trimming and J lost 3 bases; unmatched junction nucleotides: 7. From germline, CDR1 is SEHNR and CDR2 FQNEAQ (reference sequence). Complete variable domain (other parts from reference TRBV7-9 and TRBJ2-3): DTGVSQNPRHKITKRGQNVTFRCDPISEHNRLYWYRQTLGQGPEFLTYFQNEAQLEKSRLLSDRFSAERPKGSFSTLEIQRTEQGDSAMYLCASSLVAGGRTDTQYFGPGTRLTVL.

The rearrangement joins TRBV28 to TRBJ2-1, with 7 bases aligning to TRBD1. V was clipped by 7 bases and J by 2 bases; unmatched bases: 8. Germline values: CDR1 MDHEN, CDR2 SYDVKM. CDR3 length: 15 residues. CDR3 sequence: CASNRGDSPYNEQFF. CDR3 DNA: TGTGCCAGCAACCGAGGGGACAGCCCCTACAATGAGCAGTTCTTC.